This entry lists 9 T cell receptor beta chains sequenced from one sample in a study of blood T cell repertoires in COVID-19. Generated by immunoSEQ multiplex PCR, the TCRdb table keeps only in-frame clones and is missing some. The sample has under 130,000 clones, 75% to 90% seen once. The specimen sequenced was peripheral blood. All receptors come from a human donor in a cohort sampled during active COVID-19.

The gene calls are TRBV7-9 and TRBJ1-1; 8 positions agree with TRBD1. Germline assignment: CDR1 SEHNR and CDR2 FQNEAQ (reference sequence). CDR3 length equals 16 residues. The trim removed 2 bases at V and 5 bases at J, leaving 10 bases unmatched. The CDR3 region is CASSLHAQGAGTEAFF. The CDR3 DNA is TGTGCCAGCAGCTTACATGCCCAGGGGGCAGGAACTGAAGCTTTCTTT.

This clone has only a few counts. The chain employs TRBV4-2 and TRBJ2-2; D not resolved. The CDR3 length is 13 residues. CDR1 is LGHNA, CDR2 YNFKEQ, per germline. Trimming took off 1 base at V and 5 bases at J, with 5 bases between the two ends. CDR3 in amino acids: CASSQVVTGELFF. CDR3 bases: TGTGCCAGCAGCCAAGTAGTAACCGGGGAGCTGTTTTTT.

This clone was recorded a few times. The rearrangement joins TRBV3-1 (or the pseudogene TRBV3-2) to TRBJ2-1, with 10 nucleotides matching TRBD1. There are 15 residues in the CDR3. The V gene's germline CDR1 is LGHDT and CDR2 YNNKEL (reference sequence). Trimming cost V 4 bases and J 6 bases; bases outside gene matches: 6. The CDR3 sequence is CASSPYGTGANEQFF. CDR3 bases: TGTGCCAGCAGCCCCTACGGGACAGGGGCCAATGAGCAGTTCTTC.

The gene calls are TRBV18 and TRBJ2-5; 11 bases align to TRBD1. From germline, CDR1 is KGHSH and CDR2 LQKENI. CDR3 length: 16 amino acids. With 1 base clipped from V and 5 bases from J, the junction kept 6 bases outside the gene matches. Written as DNA, the CDR3 is TGTGCCAGCTCACCACAGAGGACAGGGGGCGCCGAGACCCAGTACTTC. Its translation is CASSPQRTGGAETQYF.

The CDR3 nucleotides are TGCAGCGTTGACCCACTGGCGGCGGCTGAGCAGTTCTTC. Protein sequence: CSVDPLAAAEQFF. The chain recombines TRBV29-1 with TRBJ2-1, with D hard to call. Germline V CDR1 and CDR2: SQVTM, ANQGSEA. CDR3 size: 13 residues. V shed 3 bases and J shed 9 bases, with 15 bases lying between them.

This rearrangement joins TRBV5-1 to TRBJ2-3; D not resolved. V lost 0 bases and J 3 bases, leaving 8 bases between the germline ends. The CDR3 runs 14 residues. The germline gives CDR1 SGHRS, CDR2 YFSETQ. The CDR3 loop reads CASSLVASTDTQYF. The DNA of the CDR3 is TGCGCCAGCAGCTTGGTGGCCAGTACAGATACGCAGTATTTT. Variable domain in full (rest from reference TRBV5-1 and TRBJ2-3): KAGVTQTPRYLIKTRGQQVTLSCSPISGHRSVSWYQQTPGQGLQFLFEYFSETQRNKGNFPGRFSGRQFSNSRSEMNVSTLELGDSALYLCASSLVASTDTQYFGPGTRLTVL.

This clone was counted a few times. The chain combines TRBV6-5 with TRBJ2-2, with 7 positions matching TRBD1. In germline, CDR1 is MNHEY, CDR2 SVGAGI. The junction had 14 bases not matched to a gene; V was cut back by 10 bases and J by 6 bases. The CDR3 covers 15 residues. The CDR3 here is CATRLNRGSAGELFF. DNA of the CDR3: TGTGCCACCAGATTAAACAGGGGCAGCGCCGGGGAGCTGTTTTTT.

This chain connects TRBV28 to TRBJ2-3, with TRBD1 as a possible D gene (5 bases). This CDR3 region has 15 residues. With 3 bases removed from V and 1 base from J, the gap between germline ends came to 11 bases. CDR1 and CDR2 (germline): MDHEN, SYDVKM. CDR3 in amino acids: CASSFRQGGTDTQYF. The CDR3 DNA follows: TGTGCCAGCAGTTTTCGTCAGGGTGGCACAGATACGCAGTATTTT. The full variable domain, completed using reference TRBV28 and TRBJ2-3, is DVKVTQSSRYLVKRTGEKVFLECVQDMDHENMFWYRQDPGLGLRLIYFSYDVKMKEKGDIPEGYSVSREKKERFSLILESASTNQTSMYLCASSFRQGGTDTQYFGPGTRLTVL.

The V call is TRBV5-8, the J call TRBJ1-3; 7 nucleotides align to TRBD1. The V gene end was trimmed by 4 bases and the J gene end by 0 bases; junction bases not matched to a gene: 4. The CDR3 is 15 residues long. Germline V lookup: CDR1 SGHTS, CDR2 YDEGEE. The CDR3 sequence is CASSRDRNSGNTIYF. The CDR3 region has the DNA TGTGCCAGCAGCCGGGACAGAAACTCTGGAAACACCATATATTTT.